Listed below are T cell receptor beta chains from one sample, sequenced in a study of blood T cell repertoires in COVID-19. This table comes from immunoSEQ multiplex PCR, and its TCRdb copy is limited to in-frame clones, with some not included. Among about 140,000 clones, about four fifths were seen once, and the ten largest hold 1.6%. Source material: peripheral blood. These receptors were collected from a human donor in a cohort sampled during active COVID-19. Each CDR3 is given with its conserved first and last residue. Each record gives: V gene, clone size, D gene, J gene, CDR3 protein, CDR3 DNA. A D gene is named only where the DNA matches it firmly. Part of the rows lack a size; the others show once, few, many or a class for expanded clones.

>TRBV2|NA|TRBD2|TRBJ2-1
CASKGTSPYNEQFF
TGTGCCAGCAAGGGGACTAGCCCCTACAATGAGCAGTTCTTC
>TRBV11-3|few|NA|TRBJ2-1
CASSVAGYEQFF
TGTGCCAGCAGCGTAGCTGGCTATGAGCAGTTCTTC
>TRBV4-3|NA|NA|TRBJ1-6
CASSPFAISYNSPLHF
TGCGCCAGCAGCCCTTTCGCTATCTCCTATAATTCACCCCTCCACTTT
>TRBV18|NA|NA|TRBJ2-7
CASGRGDEQYF
TGTGCCAGCGGCAGGGGGGACGAGCAGTACTTC
>TRBV7-3|NA|NA|TRBJ2-1
CASSSTSASYNEQFF
TGTGCCAGCAGCTCCACTAGTGCCTCCTACAATGAGCAGTTCTTC
>TRBV6-2/TRBV6-3|NA|TRBD2|TRBJ2-7
CASSPRTSGKNEQYF
TGTGCCAGCAGCCCCCGGACTAGCGGGAAGAACGAGCAGTACTTC
>TRBV5-1|once|NA|TRBJ2-3
CASSLEWDTGTQYF
TGCGCCAGCAGCTTGGAGTGGGACACAGGTACGCAGTATTTT
>TRBV19|NA|TRBD2|TRBJ2-2
CASSIGGRVIGELFF
TGTGCCAGTAGTATTGGCGGGAGGGTTATCGGGGAGCTGTTTTTT
>TRBV7-6|NA|NA|TRBJ1-3
CASSLAPHQGTGNTIYF
TGTGCCAGCAGCTTAGCCCCCCATCAGGGGACTGGAAACACCATATATTTT
>TRBV5-6|NA|NA|TRBJ2-7
CASSLEAEQYF
TGTGCCAGCAGCTTAGAGGCCGAGCAGTACTTC
>TRBV5-1|NA|TRBD2|TRBJ2-3
CASIAGARGDTQYF
TGCGCCAGCATTGCGGGAGCGAGGGGAGATACGCAGTATTTT
>TRBV19|NA|NA|TRBJ1-1
CASSPRVAATEAFF
TGTGCCAGTAGCCCACGCGTGGCGGCGACTGAAGCTTTCTTT
>TRBV27|NA|NA|TRBJ2-1
CASSLYDKYNEQFF
TGTGCCAGCAGCCTCTACGACAAATACAATGAGCAGTTCTTC
>TRBV2|NA|NA|TRBJ1-2
CASSVSPRSYGYTF
TGTGCCAGCAGTGTTTCCCCTAGGTCCTATGGCTACACCTTC
>TRBV7-9|many|NA|TRBJ2-1
CASAGLPYNEQFF
TGTGCCAGCGCAGGTCTCCCCTACAATGAGCAGTTCTTC
>TRBV30|NA|NA|TRBJ1-5
CAWTARGMDIDQPQHF
TGTGCCTGGACCGCTAGAGGCATGGACATTGATCAGCCCCAGCATTTT
>TRBV27|NA|TRBD2|TRBJ2-1
CASIKTSGLSEQFF
TGTGCCAGCATCAAGACTAGCGGGCTCAGTGAGCAGTTCTTC
>TRBV27|few|NA|TRBJ2-5
CASSGDSVQETQYF
TGTGCCAGCAGCGGAGACAGCGTTCAAGAGACCCAGTACTTC
>TRBV29-1|NA|NA|TRBJ2-7
CSVQVGLRHEQYF
TGCAGCGTTCAGGTAGGACTAAGACACGAGCAGTACTTC
>TRBV7-9|NA|NA|TRBJ1-3
CASSLTRSGNTIYF
TGTGCCAGCAGCTTAACCAGGTCTGGAAACACCATATATTTT
>TRBV3-1/TRBV3-2|NA|NA|TRBJ1-5
CASSQDPSQPQHF
TGTGCCAGCAGCCAAGATCCTTCCCAGCCCCAGCATTTT
>TRBV20-1|NA|NA|TRBJ2-7
CSASGPSYEQYF
TGCAGTGCTAGTGGGCCTAGCTACGAGCAGTACTTC
>TRBV7-9|NA|TRBD1|TRBJ1-5
CASSLSIGTGDQPQHF
TGTGCCAGCAGCTTAAGCATCGGGACAGGGGACCAGCCCCAGCATTTT
>TRBV5-4|few|NA|TRBJ1-6
CASSLDTLVNSPLHF
TGTGCCAGCAGCTTGGATACCTTAGTTAATTCACCCCTCCACTTT
>TRBV7-6|NA|TRBD1|TRBJ1-2
CASSSLDRVKDGYTF
TGTGCCAGCAGCTCCCTGGACAGGGTCAAGGATGGCTACACCTTC
>TRBV18|NA|TRBD2|TRBJ2-5
CASSPELAGGETQYF
TGTGCCAGCTCACCAGAATTAGCGGGAGGAGAGACCCAGTACTTC